The 9 T cell receptor beta chains below all came from one sample that was sequenced in a study of blood T cells in healthy people across ages. Combining a sample-barcoded 5' primer with a J-beta primer mix, a second PCR ran for roughly 7 to 12 cycles. TCRdb analysed the 5' RACE reads with MiXCR anew, one entry per CDR3 protein. The repertoire includes approximately 1.5 million distinct CDR3 sequences, 42% of them detected once, and around 4% sits in the top ten. Sequencing was carried out using blood. Receptor source: a woman in her late teens or twenties in good health.

V gene TRBV6-2 or TRBV6-3 combines with J gene TRBJ2-3, with TRBD2 identical over 7 bases. The CDR3 consists of 14 residues. Germline CDR1 is MNHEY and CDR2 is SVGEGT. The J segment lost 3 bases and the V segment lost 5 bases, leaving 5 bases of the junction unmatched. DNA of the CDR3: TGTGCCAGCAGTCAACTGGGGGGGACAGATACGCAGTATTTT. Translating gives CASSQLGGTDTQYF.

The chain has TRBV29-1 and TRBJ2-1; no definite D call. The J call is doubtful: the DNA matches TRBJ2-7 better. Germline V CDR1 and CDR2: SQVTM, ANQGSEA. The CDR3 sequence is 15 residues long. CDR3 protein: CSVAVGQSSYNEQYF. CDR3 coding DNA: TGCAGCGTGGCCGTTGGGCAGAGCTCCTACAATGAGCAGTACTTC.

This chain uses TRBV4-2 with TRBJ1-1; D unresolved. The CDR3 totals 15 residues. Germline CDR1 LGHNA, CDR2 YNFKEQ. V was pared by 0 bases and J by 6 bases, with 14 bases between. CDR3 DNA sequence: TGTGCCAGCAGCCAAGATGGAGTTAGTGGTGCTGAAGCTTTCTTT. Translation: CASSQDGVSGAEAFF.

This clonotype was detected only once. This may be a read error: a much more frequent sequence differs by one nucleotide. The J gene is TRBJ2-3, the V gene TRBV12-3 or TRBV12-4; unclear D gene. This CDR3 has 15 amino acids. Deletions cut 5 bases from V and 4 bases from J, with 16 bases between. The CDR3 loop reads CASSHLVGSADTQYF. For the CDR3, the DNA is TGTGCCAGCAGTCATCTAGTGGGAAGCGCAGATACGCAGTATTTT.

J is TRBJ2-2 and V is TRBV4-3, with 8 bases lining up with TRBD1. The CDR3 contains 17 residues. The V gene's germline CDR1 is LGHNA and CDR2 YSLEER. V shed 0 bases and J 4 bases; nucleotides not matched to a gene: 7. CDR3 region: CASSQDTWTGSTGELFF. The CDR3 DNA sequence: TGCGCCAGCAGCCAAGATACCTGGACAGGGAGCACCGGGGAGCTGTTTTTT.

The CDR3 loop reads CASSARTGPANYGYTF. The CDR3 DNA is TGTGCCAGCAGCGCGAGGACAGGTCCAGCTAACTATGGCTACACCTTC. The gene calls are TRBV7-2 and TRBJ1-2, with 7 bases lining up with TRBD1. CDR3 length: 16 amino acids. The junction had 9 bases not matched to a gene; V was cut back by 5 bases and J by 0 bases. CDR1 is SGHTA and CDR2 is FQGNSA in the germline V gene. The full variable domain, its missing parts supplied by reference TRBV7-2 and TRBJ1-2, is GAGVSQSPSNKVTEKGKDVELRCDPISGHTALYWYRQSLGQGLEFLIYFQGNSAPDKSGLPSDRFSAERTGGSVSTLTIQRTQQEDSAVYLCASSARTGPANYGYTFGSGTRLTVV.

For this clonotype: A much bigger clone sits one base away, suggesting this may be a read error. J is TRBJ2-4 and V is TRBV20-1; 9 bases fit TRBD1. J was trimmed by 13 bases and V by 0 bases; bases with no gene match: 16. Germline V gene lookup returns CDR1 DFQATT and CDR2 SNEGSKA (reference sequence). This CDR3 comprises 16 residues. The CDR3 nucleotides read TGCAGTGCTAGAGATCCTACAGGGGGCGCTACCAATGAGCAGTACTTC. Translating it yields CSARDPTGGATNEQYF.

This clonotype has just a few counts. The chain joins TRBV9 to TRBJ2-7; possible D gene TRBD2, 6 bases. Trimming stripped 0 bases from V and 4 bases from J, with 14 bases between. The CDR3 is 15 amino acids. From germline, CDR1 is SGDLS and CDR2 YYNGEE. The CDR3 loop reads CASSVVPGDWYEQYF. CDR3 DNA sequence: TGTGCCAGCAGCGTAGTGCCGGGAGACTGGTACGAGCAGTACTTC.

V usage is TRBV28 and J usage is TRBJ1-1; 8 nucleotides agree with TRBD1. The CDR3 runs 15 residues. Losses at the gene ends were 6 bases for V and 6 bases for J; bases not matched to a gene: 12. Germline CDR1 MDHEN, CDR2 SYDVKM. The CDR3 spells CASSPGQGRNAEAFF. The DNA of the CDR3 is TGTGCCAGCAGCCCCGGACAGGGCCGTAACGCTGAAGCTTTCTTT.